This T cell receptor (beta chain) was captured by sequencing in a study of T cells after yellow fever vaccination. TCRdb reprocessed the 5' RACE reads via MiXCR and lists one record per CDR3 protein. The data contain 200,000 to 300,000 distinct CDR3 sequences, 6.9% of them seen just once; the ten biggest clones take up about 0.85%. The sample holds many counts of this clonotype. The length of the CDR3 is 16 residues. Deletions cut 4 bases from V and 6 bases from J, with 19 bases between. This clonotype was obtained from a man aged 30-40 years who received the YFV17D yellow fever vaccine. The sequencing used CD4+ T cells sorted from PBMCs, collected 15 days after the yellow fever booster vaccination. This rearrangement joins TRBV12-3 or TRBV12-4 to TRBJ2-1, with D perhaps TRBD2 (5 bases). The CDR3 nucleotides read TGTGCCAGCAGTTCCTCGGACTTTCCCTGGGGCAATGAGCAGTTCTTC. Encoded protein: CASSSSDFPWGNEQFF.